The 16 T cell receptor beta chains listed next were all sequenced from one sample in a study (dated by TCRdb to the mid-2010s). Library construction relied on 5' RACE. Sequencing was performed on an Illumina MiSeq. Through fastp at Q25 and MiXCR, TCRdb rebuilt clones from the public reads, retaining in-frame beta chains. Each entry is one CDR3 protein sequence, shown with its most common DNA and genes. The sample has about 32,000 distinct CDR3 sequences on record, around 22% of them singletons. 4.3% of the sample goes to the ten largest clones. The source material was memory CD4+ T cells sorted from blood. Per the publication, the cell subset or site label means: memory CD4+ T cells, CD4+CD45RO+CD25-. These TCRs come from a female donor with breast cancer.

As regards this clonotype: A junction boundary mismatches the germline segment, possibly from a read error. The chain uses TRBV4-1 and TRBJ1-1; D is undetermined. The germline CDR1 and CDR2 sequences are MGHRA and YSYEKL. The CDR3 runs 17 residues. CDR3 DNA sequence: TGCGCCAGCGGCCAATCCCCAGGCCAGCCAATGAACACTGAAGCTTTCTTT. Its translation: CASGQSPGQPMNTEAFF.

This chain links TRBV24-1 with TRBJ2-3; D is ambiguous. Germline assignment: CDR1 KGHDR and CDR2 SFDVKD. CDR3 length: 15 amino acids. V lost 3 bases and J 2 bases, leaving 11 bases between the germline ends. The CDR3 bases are TGTGCCACCAGTGATCCTGGCGGCTACACAGATACGCAGTATTTT. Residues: CATSDPGGYTDTQYF.

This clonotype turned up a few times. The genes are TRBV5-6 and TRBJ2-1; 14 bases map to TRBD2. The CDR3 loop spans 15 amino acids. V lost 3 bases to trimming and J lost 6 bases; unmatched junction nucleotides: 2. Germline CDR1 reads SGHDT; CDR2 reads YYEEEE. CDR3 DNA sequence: TGTGCCAGCAGCTGGGGGACTAGCGGGGGCAATGAGCAGTTCTTC. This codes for CASSWGTSGGNEQFF.

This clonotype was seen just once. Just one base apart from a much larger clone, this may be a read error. As DNA, the CDR3 is TGCGCCAGCAGCCAAGCCGGGGCGGGAGGGCCGACAGATACGCAGTATTTT. Protein sequence: CASSQAGAGGPTDTQYF. The chain links TRBV4-3 to TRBJ2-3, with 9 bases aligning to TRBD2. J was trimmed by 3 bases and V by 1 base; bases with no gene match: 8. The CDR3 is 17 amino acids. In germline, CDR1 is LGHNA, CDR2 YSLEER.

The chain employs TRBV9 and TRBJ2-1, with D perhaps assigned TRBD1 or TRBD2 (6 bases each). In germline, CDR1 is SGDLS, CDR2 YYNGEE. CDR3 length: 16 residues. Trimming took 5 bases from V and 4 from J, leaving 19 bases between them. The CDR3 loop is CASSRGTPPLYNEQFF. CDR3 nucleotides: TGTGCCAGCAGTAGGGGGACTCCCCCCCTTTACAATGAGCAGTTCTTC. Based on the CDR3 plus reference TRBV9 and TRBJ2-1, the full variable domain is DSGVTQTPKHLITATGQRVTLRCSPRSGDLSVYWYQQSLDQGLQFLIQYYNGEERAKGNILERFSAQQFPDLHSELNLSSLELGDSALYFCASSRGTPPLYNEQFFGPGTRLTVL.

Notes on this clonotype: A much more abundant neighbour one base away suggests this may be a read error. Written as DNA, the CDR3 is TGTGCCAGCGGCCTAGATAGGGGACTTACTGAAGCTTTCTTT. Translation gives CASGLDRGLTEAFF. The J gene is TRBJ1-1, the V gene TRBV9; D is possibly TRBD1 (5 bases). The CDR3 has 14 amino acids. The ends were cut back, 7 bases at V and 5 bases at J, with 18 bases in the middle. The germline V gene has CDR1 SGDLS and CDR2 YYNGEE.

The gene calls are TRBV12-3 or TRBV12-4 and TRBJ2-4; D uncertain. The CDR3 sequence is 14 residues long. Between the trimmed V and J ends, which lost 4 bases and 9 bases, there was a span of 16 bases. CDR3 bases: TGTGCCAGCAGTTCCCAGGTGGCGGCGGTCATTCAGTACTTC. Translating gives CASSSQVAAVIQYF.

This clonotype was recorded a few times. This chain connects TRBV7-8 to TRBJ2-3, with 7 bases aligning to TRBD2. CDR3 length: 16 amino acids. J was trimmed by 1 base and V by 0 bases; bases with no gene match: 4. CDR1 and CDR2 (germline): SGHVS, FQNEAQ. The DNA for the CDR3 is TGTGCCAGCAGCTTAGCAGCTAGCGGAGGCACAGATACGCAGTATTTT. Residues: CASSLAASGGTDTQYF.

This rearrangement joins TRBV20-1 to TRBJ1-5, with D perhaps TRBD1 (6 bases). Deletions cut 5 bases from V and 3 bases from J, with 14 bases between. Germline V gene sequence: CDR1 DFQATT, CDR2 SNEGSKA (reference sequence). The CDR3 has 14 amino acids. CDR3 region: CSAVGQTLNQPQHF. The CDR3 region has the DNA TGCAGTGCTGTAGGACAGACTCTCAATCAGCCCCAGCATTTT.

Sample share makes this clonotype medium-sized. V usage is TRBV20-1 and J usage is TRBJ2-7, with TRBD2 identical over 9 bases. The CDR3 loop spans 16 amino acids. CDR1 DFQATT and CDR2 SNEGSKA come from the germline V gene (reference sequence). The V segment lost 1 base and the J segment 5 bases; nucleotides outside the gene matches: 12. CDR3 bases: TGCAGTGCTAGAGGGTATATGCTAGCGGGGCCCCACGAGCAGTACTTC. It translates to CSARGYMLAGPHEQYF.

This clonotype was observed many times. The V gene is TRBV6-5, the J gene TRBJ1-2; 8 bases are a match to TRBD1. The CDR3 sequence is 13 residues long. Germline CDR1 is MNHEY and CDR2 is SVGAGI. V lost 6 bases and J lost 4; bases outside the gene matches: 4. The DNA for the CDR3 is TGTGCCAGCAGCTATACAGGGGGCTATGGCTACACCTTC. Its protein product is CASSYTGGYGYTF.

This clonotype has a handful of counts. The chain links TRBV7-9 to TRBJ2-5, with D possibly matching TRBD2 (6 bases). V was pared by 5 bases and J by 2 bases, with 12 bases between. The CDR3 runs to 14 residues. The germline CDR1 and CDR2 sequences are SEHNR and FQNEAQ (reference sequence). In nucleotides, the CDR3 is TGTGCCAGCAGCCCCGAGGCGGGGCAAGAGACCCAGTACTTC. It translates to CASSPEAGQETQYF.

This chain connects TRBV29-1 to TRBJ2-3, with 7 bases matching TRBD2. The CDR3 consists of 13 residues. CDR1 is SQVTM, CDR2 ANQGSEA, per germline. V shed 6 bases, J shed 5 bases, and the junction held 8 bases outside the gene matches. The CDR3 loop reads CSVGEGIGDTQYF. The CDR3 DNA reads TGCAGCGTGGGGGAGGGGATTGGAGATACGCAGTATTTT.

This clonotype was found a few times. CDR3 residues: CASSRTYLATNEKLFF. CDR3 nucleotides: TGTGCCAGCAGCAGGACCTACCTTGCAACTAATGAAAAACTGTTTTTT. The chain carries TRBV5-6 and TRBJ1-4; D is unresolved. The CDR3 loop spans 16 amino acids. Trimming cost V 4 bases and J 0 bases, with 13 bases left between them. Germline V gives CDR1 SGHDT, CDR2 YYEEEE.

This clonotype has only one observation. The CDR3 sequence is CASSFPIVAGIQETQYF. The CDR3 DNA is TGTGCCAGCAGCTTCCCCATAGTAGCGGGTATCCAAGAGACCCAGTACTTC. The chain has TRBV7-8 and TRBJ2-5, with 7 nucleotides matching TRBD2. Germline V gives CDR1 SGHVS, CDR2 FQNEAQ. The CDR3 contains 17 residues. Trimming removed 3 bases from V and 1 base from J; junction bases left unmatched: 11.

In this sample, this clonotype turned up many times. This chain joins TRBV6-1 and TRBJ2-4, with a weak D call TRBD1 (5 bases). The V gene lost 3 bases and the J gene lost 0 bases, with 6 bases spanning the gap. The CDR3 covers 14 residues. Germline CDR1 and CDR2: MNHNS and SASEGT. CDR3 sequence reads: CASSDRAAKNIQYF. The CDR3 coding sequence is TGTGCCAGCAGTGACAGGGCAGCCAAAAACATTCAGTACTTC.